A single sample is the source of the 3 T cell receptor beta chains below, sequenced in a study of T cells in Graves' hyperthyroidism and ophthalmopathy. TCR beta CDR3 sequences were amplified from RNA transcripts. In the first-round RT-PCR of the TCR CDR3, the HTBI primer set was used. TCRdb recomputed calls from the multiplex PCR reads with MiXCR, one row per CDR3 protein. The data hold some 650,000 distinct CDR3 sequences, with 15% to 20% observed a single time. Sequenced sample: blood. Every receptor here comes from a woman between 40 and 50 years old with Graves' ophthalmopathy.

The rearrangement joins TRBV20-1 to TRBJ1-5; D is undetermined. Germline V CDR1 and CDR2: DFQATT, SNEGSKA (reference sequence). The CDR3 is 12 amino acids. Trimming stripped 3 bases from V and 7 bases from J, with 10 bases between. The CDR3 here is CSARTLSQPQHF. In nucleotides, the CDR3 is TGCAGTGCTAGGACATTATCCCAGCCCCAGCATTTT.

This clonotype showed up many times. The CDR3 reads CASSFLESEQFF. The CDR3 nucleotides are TGTGCCAGCAGCTTTTTGGAGAGTGAGCAGTTCTTC. The gene calls are TRBV11-2 and TRBJ2-1; no clear D gene. CDR3 length: 12 residues. V was clipped by 3 bases and J by 9 bases, with 9 bases between them. CDR1 is SGHAT and CDR2 is FQNNGV in the germline V gene.

In this sample, this clonotype turned up a few times. Mismatch with germline at one junction end may stem from a read error. The V call is TRBV19, the J call TRBJ2-7; 10 bases fit TRBD1. The CDR3 runs to 17 residues. Germline V CDR1 and CDR2: LNHDA, SQIVND (reference sequence). The CDR3 spells CASSIAGTGTGAHEQYF. CDR3 bases: TGTGCCAGTAGCATAGCGGGGACCGGGACAGGGGCCCACGAGCAGTACTTC.